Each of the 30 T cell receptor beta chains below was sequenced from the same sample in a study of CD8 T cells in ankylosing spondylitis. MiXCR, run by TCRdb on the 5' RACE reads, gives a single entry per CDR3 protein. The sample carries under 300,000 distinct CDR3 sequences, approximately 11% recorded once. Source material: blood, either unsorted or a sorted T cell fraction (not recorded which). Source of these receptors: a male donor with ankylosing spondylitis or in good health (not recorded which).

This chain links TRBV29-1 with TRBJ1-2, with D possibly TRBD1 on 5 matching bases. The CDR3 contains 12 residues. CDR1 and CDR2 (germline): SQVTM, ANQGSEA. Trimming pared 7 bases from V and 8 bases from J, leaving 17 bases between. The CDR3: CSAPSVGGGYTF. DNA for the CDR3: TGCAGCGCCCCATCTGTCGGGGGGGGCTACACCTTC.

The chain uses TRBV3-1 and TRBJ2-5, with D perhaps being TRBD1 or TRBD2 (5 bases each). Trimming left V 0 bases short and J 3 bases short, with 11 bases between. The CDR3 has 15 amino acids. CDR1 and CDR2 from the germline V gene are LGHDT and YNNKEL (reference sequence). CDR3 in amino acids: CASSQDGGYEETQYF. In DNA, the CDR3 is TGTGCCAGCAGCCAAGATGGGGGATATGAAGAGACCCAGTACTTC.

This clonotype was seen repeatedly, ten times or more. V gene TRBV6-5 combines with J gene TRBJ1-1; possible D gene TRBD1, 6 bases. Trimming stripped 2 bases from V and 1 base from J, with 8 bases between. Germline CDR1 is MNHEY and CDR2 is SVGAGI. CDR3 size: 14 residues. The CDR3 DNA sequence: TGTGCCAGCAGTTACGAGGGGGGGAACACTGAAGCTTTCTTT. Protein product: CASSYEGGNTEAFF.

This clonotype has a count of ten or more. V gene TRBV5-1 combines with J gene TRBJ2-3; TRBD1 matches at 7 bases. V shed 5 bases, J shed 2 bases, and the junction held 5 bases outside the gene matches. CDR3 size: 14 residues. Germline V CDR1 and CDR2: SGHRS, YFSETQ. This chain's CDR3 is CASRWGQFTDTQYF. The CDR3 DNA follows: TGCGCCAGCAGGTGGGGACAGTTCACAGATACGCAGTATTTT.

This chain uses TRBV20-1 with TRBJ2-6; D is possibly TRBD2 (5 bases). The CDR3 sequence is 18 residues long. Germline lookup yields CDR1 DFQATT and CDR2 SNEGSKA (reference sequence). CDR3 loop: CRGEGPVSSSSGANVLTF. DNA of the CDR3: TGCAGGGGCGAGGGTCCGGTCAGTTCAAGCTCTGGGGCCAACGTCCTGACTTTC.

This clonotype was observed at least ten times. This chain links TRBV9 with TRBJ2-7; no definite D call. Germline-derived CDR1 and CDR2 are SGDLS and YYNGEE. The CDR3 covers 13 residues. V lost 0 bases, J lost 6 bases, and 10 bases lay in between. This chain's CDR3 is CASSVESRGEQYF. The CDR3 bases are TGTGCCAGCAGCGTAGAATCCCGAGGCGAGCAGTACTTC.

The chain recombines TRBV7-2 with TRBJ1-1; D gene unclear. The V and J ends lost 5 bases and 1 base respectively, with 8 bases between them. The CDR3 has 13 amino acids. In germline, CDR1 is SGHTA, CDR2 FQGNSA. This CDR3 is CASSPYPNTEAFF. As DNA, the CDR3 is TGTGCCAGCAGCCCATACCCGAACACTGAAGCTTTCTTT.

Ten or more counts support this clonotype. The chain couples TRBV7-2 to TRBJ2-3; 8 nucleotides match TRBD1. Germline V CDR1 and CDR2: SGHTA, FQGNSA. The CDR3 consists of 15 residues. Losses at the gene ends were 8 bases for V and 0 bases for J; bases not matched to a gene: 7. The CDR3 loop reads CASALQGGSTDTQYF. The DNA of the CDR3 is TGTGCCAGCGCCTTACAGGGGGGAAGCACAGATACGCAGTATTTT.

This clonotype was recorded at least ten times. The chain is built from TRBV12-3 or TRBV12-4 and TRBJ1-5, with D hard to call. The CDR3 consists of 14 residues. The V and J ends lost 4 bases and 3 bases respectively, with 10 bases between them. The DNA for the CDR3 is TGTGCCAGCAGTTCCAGGACGTACAATCAGCCCCAGCATTTT. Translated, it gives CASSSRTYNQPQHF.

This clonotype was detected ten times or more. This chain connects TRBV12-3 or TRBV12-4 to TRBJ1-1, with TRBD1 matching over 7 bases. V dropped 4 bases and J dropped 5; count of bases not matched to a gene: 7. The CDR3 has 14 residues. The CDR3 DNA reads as TGTGCCAGCAGTTCCCCAGGGACAGTTACTGAAGCTTTCTTT. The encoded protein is CASSSPGTVTEAFF.

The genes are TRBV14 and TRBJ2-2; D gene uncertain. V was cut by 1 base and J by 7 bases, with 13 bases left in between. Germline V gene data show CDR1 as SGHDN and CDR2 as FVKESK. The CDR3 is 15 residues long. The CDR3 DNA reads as TGTGCCAGCAGCCAAGTCGCCTTGGGTCACGGGGAGCTGTTTTTT. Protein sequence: CASSQVALGHGELFF.

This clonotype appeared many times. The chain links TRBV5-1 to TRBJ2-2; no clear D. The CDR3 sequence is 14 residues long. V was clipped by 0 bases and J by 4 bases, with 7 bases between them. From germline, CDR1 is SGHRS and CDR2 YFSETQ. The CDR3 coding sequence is TGCGCCAGCAGCTTGGCGCCCGGCACCGGGGAGCTGTTTTTT. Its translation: CASSLAPGTGELFF.

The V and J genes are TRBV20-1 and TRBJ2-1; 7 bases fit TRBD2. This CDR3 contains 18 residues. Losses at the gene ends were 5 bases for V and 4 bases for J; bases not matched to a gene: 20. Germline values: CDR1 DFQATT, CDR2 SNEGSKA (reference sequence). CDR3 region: CSAPGTKRDISAYNEQFF. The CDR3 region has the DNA TGCAGTGCTCCGGGTACCAAGCGGGATATCTCTGCGTACAATGAGCAGTTCTTC.

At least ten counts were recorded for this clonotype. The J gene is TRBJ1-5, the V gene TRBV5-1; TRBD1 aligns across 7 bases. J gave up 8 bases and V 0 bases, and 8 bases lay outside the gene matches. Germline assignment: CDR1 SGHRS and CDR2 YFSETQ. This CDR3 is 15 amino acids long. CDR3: CASSLEGGVGEPQHF. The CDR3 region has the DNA TGCGCCAGCAGCTTGGAAGGGGGCGTCGGGGAGCCCCAGCATTTT.

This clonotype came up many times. CDR3 nucleotide sequence: TGCAGCGCCGTGGGACAGATCACTGAAGCTTTCTTT. It translates to CSAVGQITEAFF. The V call is TRBV29-1, the J call TRBJ1-1, with 7 bases identical to TRBD1. The V gene end was trimmed by 7 bases and the J gene end by 4 bases; junction bases not matched to a gene: 6. Germline CDR1 and CDR2: SQVTM and ANQGSEA. CDR3 size: 12 residues. Full variable domain (missing parts from reference TRBV29-1 and TRBJ1-1): SAVISQKPSRDICQRGTSLTIQCQVDSQVTMMFWYRQQPGQSLTLIATANQGSEATYESGFVIDKFPISRPNLTFSTLTVSNMSPEDSSIYLCSAVGQITEAFFGQGTRLTVV.

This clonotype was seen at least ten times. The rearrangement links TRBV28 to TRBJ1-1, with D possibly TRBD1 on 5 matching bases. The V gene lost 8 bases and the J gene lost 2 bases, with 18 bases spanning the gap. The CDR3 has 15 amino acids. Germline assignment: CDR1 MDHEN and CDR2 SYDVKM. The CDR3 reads CASVRGASQNTEAFF. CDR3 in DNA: TGTGCCAGCGTTAGGGGCGCCAGCCAAAACACTGAAGCTTTCTTT.

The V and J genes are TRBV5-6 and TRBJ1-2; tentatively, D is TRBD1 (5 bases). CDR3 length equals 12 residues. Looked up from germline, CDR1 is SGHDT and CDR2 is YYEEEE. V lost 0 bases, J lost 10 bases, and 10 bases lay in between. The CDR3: CASSLGQLLYTF. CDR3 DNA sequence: TGTGCCAGCAGCTTGGGACAGTTACTCTACACCTTC.

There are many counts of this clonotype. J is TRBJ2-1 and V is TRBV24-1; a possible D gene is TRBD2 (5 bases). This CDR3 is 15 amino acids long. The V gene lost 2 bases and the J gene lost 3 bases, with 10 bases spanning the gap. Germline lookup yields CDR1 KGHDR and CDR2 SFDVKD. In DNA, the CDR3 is TGTGCCACCAGTGATTCCCGGGGTAGCTACAATGAGCAGTTCTTC. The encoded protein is CATSDSRGSYNEQFF.

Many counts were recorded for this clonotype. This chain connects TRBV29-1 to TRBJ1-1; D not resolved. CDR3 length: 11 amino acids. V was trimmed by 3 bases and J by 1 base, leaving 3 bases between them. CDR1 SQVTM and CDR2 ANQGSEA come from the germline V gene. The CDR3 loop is CSVEGNTEAFF. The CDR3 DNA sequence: TGCAGCGTTGAGGGGAACACTGAAGCTTTCTTT.

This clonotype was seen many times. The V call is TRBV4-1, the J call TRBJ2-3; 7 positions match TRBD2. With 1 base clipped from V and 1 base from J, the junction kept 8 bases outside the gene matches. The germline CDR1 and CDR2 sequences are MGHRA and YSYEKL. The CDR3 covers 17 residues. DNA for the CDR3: TGCGCCAGCAGCCAAGCCCAGGATCTAGCGGGCACAGATACGCAGTATTTT. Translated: CASSQAQDLAGTDTQYF.

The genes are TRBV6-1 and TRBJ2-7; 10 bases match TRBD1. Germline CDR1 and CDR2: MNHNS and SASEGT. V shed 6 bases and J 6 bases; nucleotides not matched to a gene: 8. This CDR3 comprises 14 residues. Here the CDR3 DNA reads TGTGCCAGCAGGGGTGGGACAGGGGCCCTCGAGCAGTACTTC. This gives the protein CASRGGTGALEQYF.

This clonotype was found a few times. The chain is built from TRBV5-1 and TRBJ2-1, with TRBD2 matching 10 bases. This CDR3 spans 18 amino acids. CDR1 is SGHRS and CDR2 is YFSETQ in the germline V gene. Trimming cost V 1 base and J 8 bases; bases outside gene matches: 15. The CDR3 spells CASSLRGAAASGSHEQFF. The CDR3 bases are TGCGCCAGCAGCTTGAGAGGTGCCGCGGCTAGCGGGAGTCATGAGCAGTTCTTC.

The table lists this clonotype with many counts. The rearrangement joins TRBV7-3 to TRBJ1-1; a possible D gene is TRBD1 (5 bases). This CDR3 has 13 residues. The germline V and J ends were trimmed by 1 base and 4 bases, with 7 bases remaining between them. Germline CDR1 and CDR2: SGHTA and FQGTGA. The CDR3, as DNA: TGTGCCAGCAGCTTAAACCAGGGCACTGAAGCTTTCTTT. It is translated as CASSLNQGTEAFF.

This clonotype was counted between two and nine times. The CDR3 region has the DNA TGTGCCAGCAGCCCCACGAGGGTGGGGTACGAGCAGTACTTC. Translated: CASSPTRVGYEQYF. This chain connects TRBV3-1 to TRBJ2-7, with TRBD2 as a possible D gene (5 bases). The germline CDR1 and CDR2 sequences are LGHDT and YNNKEL (reference sequence). V was cut by 4 bases and J by 4 bases, with 14 bases left in between. CDR3 length equals 14 residues.

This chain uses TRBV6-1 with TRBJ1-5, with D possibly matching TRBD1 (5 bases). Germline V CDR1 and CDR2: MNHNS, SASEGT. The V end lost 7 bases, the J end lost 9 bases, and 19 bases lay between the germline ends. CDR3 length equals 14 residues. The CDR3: CASNTGTEVGPQHF. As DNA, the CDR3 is TGTGCCAGCAACACCGGGACCGAAGTTGGGCCCCAGCATTTT.

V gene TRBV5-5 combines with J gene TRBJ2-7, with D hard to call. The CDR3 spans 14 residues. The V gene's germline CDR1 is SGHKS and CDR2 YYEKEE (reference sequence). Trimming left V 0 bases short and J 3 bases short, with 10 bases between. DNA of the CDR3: TGTGCCAGCAGCTTGGCGTCGACCTACTACGAGCAGTACTTC. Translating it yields CASSLASTYYEQYF.

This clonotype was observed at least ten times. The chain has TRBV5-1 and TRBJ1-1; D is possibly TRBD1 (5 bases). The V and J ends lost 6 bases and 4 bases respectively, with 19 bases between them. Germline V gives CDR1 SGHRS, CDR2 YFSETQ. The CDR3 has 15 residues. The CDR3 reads CASTQGGVSSTEAFF. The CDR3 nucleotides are TGCGCCAGCACCCAGGGCGGGGTGTCGAGCACTGAAGCTTTCTTT.

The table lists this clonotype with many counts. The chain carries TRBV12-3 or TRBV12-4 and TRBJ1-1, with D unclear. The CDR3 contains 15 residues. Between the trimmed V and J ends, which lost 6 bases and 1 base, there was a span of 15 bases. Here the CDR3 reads CASSPVGAGNTEAFF. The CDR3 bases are TGTGCCAGCAGCCCTGTGGGTGCGGGGAACACTGAAGCTTTCTTT.

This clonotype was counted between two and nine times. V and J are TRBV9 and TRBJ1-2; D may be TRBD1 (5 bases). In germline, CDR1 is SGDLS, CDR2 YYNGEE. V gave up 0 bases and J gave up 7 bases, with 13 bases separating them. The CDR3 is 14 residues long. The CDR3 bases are TGTGCCAGCAGCGTAGGTGGACAATTGGGTGGCTACACCTTC. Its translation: CASSVGGQLGGYTF.

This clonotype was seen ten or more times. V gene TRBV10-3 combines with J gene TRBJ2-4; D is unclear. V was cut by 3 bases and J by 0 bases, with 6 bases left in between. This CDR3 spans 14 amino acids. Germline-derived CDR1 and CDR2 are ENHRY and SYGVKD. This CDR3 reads CAISDGVAKNIQYF. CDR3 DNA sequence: TGTGCCATCAGTGATGGGGTAGCCAAAAACATTCAGTACTTC.